Below are 30 T cell receptor beta chains sequenced from a single sample in a study of T-cell reconstitution after alpha-beta-depleted transplantation in children. As it was prepared, the TCRbeta library received unique molecular identifiers. Via MiXCR, TCRdb re-called the PCR reads, giving one row per CDR3 protein. The sample holds about 110,000 distinct CDR3 sequences, roughly 24% seen once. This material consisted of PBMCs, mostly from graft donor cells, taken 180 days after TCRalphabeta/CD19-depleted stem cell transplant. The receptors originated from a male patient under 10 years old who had a stem cell transplant for chronic granulomatous disease, so the T cells may come from the graft donor.

The CDR3, as DNA: TGTGCCATCAGTGGACAGGGGAAGAGCGGGGAGCTGTTTTTT. Its translation: CAISGQGKSGELFF. This sequence joins TRBV10-3 and TRBJ2-2; 8 bases are a match to TRBD1. In germline, CDR1 is ENHRY, CDR2 SYGVKD. The V segment lost 4 bases and the J segment 7 bases; nucleotides outside the gene matches: 5. This CDR3 comprises 14 residues.

The chain links TRBV7-2 to TRBJ2-7; D possibly uses TRBD1 or TRBD2 (5 bases each). This CDR3 has 16 residues. CDR1 is SGHTA and CDR2 is FQGNSA in the germline V gene. V lost 4 bases to trimming and J lost 0 bases, with 16 bases between them. CDR3 sequence (DNA): TGTGCCAGCAGCTATATAGGGGACCACTCCTCCTACGAGCAGTACTTC. It is translated as CASSYIGDHSSYEQYF.

This clonotype was seen repeatedly, ten times or more. The CDR3 bases are TGTGCCAGCTCGGACAGGGGACATGGCTACACCTTC. Encoded protein: CASSDRGHGYTF. The rearrangement links TRBV25-1 to TRBJ1-2, with 9 bases aligning to TRBD1. The CDR3 consists of 12 residues. Germline V gene data show CDR1 as MGHDK and CDR2 as SYGVNS. After removal of 8 bases from V and 6 bases from J, the junction contained 4 bases not matched to a gene.

As for this clonotype: A read error is possible here, since a much larger clone lies one base away. The J gene is TRBJ2-1, the V gene TRBV20-1; 11 bases fit TRBD2. This CDR3 comprises 18 residues. CDR1 and CDR2 (germline): DFQATT, SNEGSKA (reference sequence). V shed 5 bases, J shed 7 bases, and the junction held 19 bases outside the gene matches. CDR3 loop: CSAPPMGLAVGVRNEQFF. DNA for the CDR3: TGCAGTGCTCCCCCTATGGGACTAGCGGTAGGTGTCCGGAATGAGCAGTTCTTC.

The chain employs TRBV7-2 and TRBJ2-1; D may be TRBD2 (6 bases). CDR3 length: 14 residues. The ends were cut back, 5 bases at V and 9 bases at J, with 17 bases in the middle. The germline V gene encodes CDR1 SGHTA and CDR2 FQGNSA. The CDR3 sequence: CASSPRASVGEQFF. CDR3 in DNA: TGTGCCAGCAGCCCTAGGGCTAGCGTCGGTGAGCAGTTCTTC.

The table lists this clonotype with many counts. The chain has TRBV20-1 and TRBJ2-1; 8 nucleotides align to TRBD2. Germline CDR1 is DFQATT and CDR2 is SNEGSKA (reference sequence). V dropped 6 bases and J dropped 10; count of bases not matched to a gene: 8. This CDR3 region has 12 residues. In DNA form, the CDR3 reads TGCAGTGCAGATTCCAGACTAGCGGAGCAGTTCTTC. This codes for CSADSRLAEQFF.

The chain joins TRBV27 to TRBJ2-3; tentatively, D is TRBD1 (6 bases). Per germline, CDR1 MNHEY and CDR2 SMNVEV (reference sequence). Deletions cut 5 bases from V and 6 bases from J, with 15 bases between. This CDR3 has 14 residues. CDR3 DNA sequence: TGTGCCAGCAGTAGGGGACACTCACCGGATACGCAGTATTTT. Protein: CASSRGHSPDTQYF.

This clonotype was counted at least ten times. This chain links TRBV12-3 or TRBV12-4 with TRBJ1-1; D is possibly TRBD1 (6 bases). The CDR3 loop spans 15 amino acids. V gave up 6 bases and J gave up 6 bases, with 20 bases separating them. This CDR3 is CASSFRDITQAEAFF. CDR3 bases: TGTGCCAGCAGCTTCCGGGACATCACGCAGGCTGAAGCTTTCTTT.

The sample holds many counts of this clonotype. The chain carries TRBV20-1 and TRBJ2-7, with D unresolved. CDR1 is DFQATT and CDR2 is SNEGSKA in the germline V gene (reference sequence). V lost 3 bases and J 7 bases, leaving 10 bases between the germline ends. The CDR3 covers 11 residues. CDR3 residues: CSASYAREQYF. CDR3 in DNA: TGCAGTGCTAGTTACGCACGGGAGCAGTACTTC.

Points on this clonotype: One end of the junction is discordant with germline, which a read error may explain. The rearrangement joins TRBV5-1 to TRBJ2-4; TRBD1 matches at 11 bases. This CDR3 comprises 15 residues. Germline loops: CDR1 SGHRS, CDR2 YFSETQ. CDR3 nucleotide sequence: TGCGCCAGCAGCTTGGTAGGGACAGGGGGGAACAGTCAGTACTTC. It codes for CASSLVGTGGNSQYF.

The CDR3 is CSAWTSGTQNTGELFF. In DNA form, the CDR3 reads TGCAGCGCTTGGACTAGCGGGACTCAGAACACCGGGGAGCTGTTTTTT. The rearrangement joins TRBV29-1 to TRBJ2-2; the match to TRBD2 covers 12 bases. The trim removed 7 bases at V and 1 base at J, leaving 7 bases unmatched. Germline assignment: CDR1 SQVTM and CDR2 ANQGSEA. The CDR3 consists of 16 residues.

The chain recombines TRBV27 with TRBJ2-1; D not resolved. The ends were cut back, 2 bases at V and 0 bases at J, with 11 bases in the middle. Germline values: CDR1 MNHEY, CDR2 SMNVEV (reference sequence). The CDR3 spans 16 residues. DNA for the CDR3: TGTGCCAGCAGTTTAAATGGCCTGAGCTCCTACAATGAGCAGTTCTTC. Its protein product is CASSLNGLSSYNEQFF.

This clonotype was picked up a small number of times. An end of the junction does not agree with germline; a read error may underlie this. V is TRBV20-1 and J is TRBJ2-6; TRBD1 might be the D (5 bases). This CDR3 is built from 16 residues. The germline V gene encodes CDR1 DFQATT and CDR2 SNEGSKA (reference sequence). The CDR3: CSASVGWHSGANGLTF. CDR3 sequence (DNA): TGCAGTGCTAGTGTGGGTTGGCATTCTGGGGCCAACGGCCTGACTTTC.

Ten or more counts support this clonotype. This sequence joins TRBV20-1 and TRBJ2-1; possible D gene TRBD2, 6 bases. This CDR3 is built from 18 residues. Deletions cut 0 bases from V and 3 bases from J, with 21 bases between. The germline V gene encodes CDR1 DFQATT and CDR2 SNEGSKA (reference sequence). CDR3 sequence: CSARDSRLGSGVYNEQFF. CDR3 bases: TGCAGTGCTAGAGACAGCCGCCTAGGGTCGGGAGTCTACAATGAGCAGTTCTTC.

Many counts were recorded for this clonotype. The chain uses TRBV20-1 and TRBJ2-5, with a tentative D call TRBD1 (6 bases). V lost 4 bases and J lost 2, with 8 bases in between. The CDR3 length is 12 residues. Germline V gene sequence: CDR1 DFQATT, CDR2 SNEGSKA (reference sequence). The CDR3 is CSATGEQETQYF. CDR3 DNA: TGCAGTGCTACAGGGGAGCAAGAGACCCAGTACTTC.

The chain couples TRBV15 to TRBJ2-5; a weak D match, TRBD1 (6 bases). Trimming stripped 1 base from V and 2 bases from J, with 11 bases between. CDR3 length equals 15 residues. Per germline, CDR1 LNHNV and CDR2 YYDKDF (reference sequence). CDR3 in amino acids: CATSRAGRGQETQYF. As DNA, the CDR3 is TGTGCCACCAGCAGAGCGGGTAGGGGGCAAGAGACCCAGTACTTC.

V gene TRBV7-8 combines with J gene TRBJ2-7; weak D call: TRBD2 (7 bases). The CDR3 extends over 15 amino acids. Per the germline V gene, CDR1 is SGHVS and CDR2 is FQNEAQ. Trimming pared 5 bases from V and 5 bases from J, leaving 19 bases between. Written as DNA, the CDR3 is TGTGCCAGCAGCCTCCCGGGGGCGGGAGCGAACGAGCAGTACTTC. Its protein is CASSLPGAGANEQYF.

This chain uses TRBV15 with TRBJ1-3; D unclear. Trimming cost V 3 bases and J 3 bases, with 6 bases left between them. Germline lookup yields CDR1 LNHNV and CDR2 YYDKDF (reference sequence). The CDR3 sequence is 13 residues long. DNA for the CDR3: TGTGCCACCAGCAGGGCCTATGGAAACACCATATATTTT. The encoded protein is CATSRAYGNTIYF.

This chain joins TRBV4-2 and TRBJ2-1, with 10 bases lining up with TRBD2. The CDR3 has 17 residues. The junction had 5 bases not matched to a gene; V was cut back by 0 bases and J by 3 bases. The germline V gene encodes CDR1 LGHNA and CDR2 YNFKEQ. CDR3 in DNA: TGTGCCAGCAGCCAAGACCCCGGGACTAGCGTCTACAATGAGCAGTTCTTC. Protein product: CASSQDPGTSVYNEQFF.

The sample holds many counts of this clonotype. V gene TRBV20-1 combines with J gene TRBJ2-1, with 9 bases identical to TRBD2. The CDR3 has 16 residues. The V gene's germline CDR1 is DFQATT and CDR2 SNEGSKA (reference sequence). The V and J ends lost 0 bases and 0 bases, in that order; junction bases with no gene match: 3. CDR3 bases: TGCAGTGCTAGAGATCCTAGCGGGGTCTCCTACAATGAGCAGTTCTTC. Its translation: CSARDPSGVSYNEQFF.

The chain carries TRBV7-6 and TRBJ1-1; TRBD1 is a possible D gene (5 bases). CDR3 length: 14 amino acids. The germline V gene has CDR1 SGHVS and CDR2 FNYEAQ. The germline V and J ends were trimmed by 5 bases and 5 bases, with 15 bases remaining between them. The CDR3 sequence: CASSEGSGRTEAFF. The CDR3 DNA reads TGTGCCAGCAGCGAGGGGAGCGGAAGGACTGAAGCTTTCTTT.

This clonotype was picked up many times. The CDR3 sequence: CASSFAPGRQRYGYTF. The CDR3 DNA reads TGTGCCAGCAGTTTTGCCCCGGGGAGACAGAGATATGGCTACACCTTC. The chain uses TRBV12-3 or TRBV12-4 and TRBJ1-2; D perhaps matches TRBD1 (5 bases). V shed 3 bases and J shed 5 bases, with 19 bases lying between them. This CDR3 is 16 amino acids long.

J is TRBJ2-7 and V is TRBV6-1; TRBD1 agrees at 10 bases. The germline V gene has CDR1 MNHNS and CDR2 SASEGT. V shed 6 bases and J 2 bases; nucleotides not matched to a gene: 7. The CDR3 extends over 15 amino acids. The CDR3 sequence is CASRPPGQGAYEQYF. In DNA, the CDR3 is TGTGCCAGCAGGCCCCCCGGACAGGGGGCCTACGAGCAGTACTTC.

Concerning this clonotype: A junction end diverges from the germline sequence, so it may reflect a read error. The chain combines TRBV3-1 with TRBJ2-2, with 8 nucleotides matching TRBD1. This CDR3 region has 17 residues. Germline CDR1 and CDR2: LGHDT and YNNKEL (reference sequence). This CDR3 is CASCQTGQGWLTGELFF. The DNA of the CDR3 is TGTGCCAGCTGCCAAACCGGACAGGGTTGGCTCACCGGGGAGCTGTTTTTT.

The V gene is TRBV11-2, the J gene TRBJ2-1; D gene uncertain. The CDR3 spans 14 residues. Germline V lookup: CDR1 SGHAT, CDR2 FQNNGV. V lost 2 bases and J 7 bases, leaving 12 bases between the germline ends. The chain's CDR3 is CASSLIIRVNEQFF. The DNA for the CDR3 is TGTGCCAGCAGCTTAATTATTCGAGTGAATGAGCAGTTCTTC.

This chain connects TRBV12-3 or TRBV12-4 to TRBJ2-2; D possibly corresponds to TRBD1 (6 bases). V shed 7 bases and J shed 6 bases, with 21 bases lying between them. This CDR3 region has 16 residues. CDR3 sequence: CASTLGQGQKAGELFF. CDR3 nucleotides: TGTGCCAGCACCTTGGGGCAGGGGCAAAAAGCCGGGGAGCTGTTTTTT.

J is TRBJ2-2 and V is TRBV12-3 or TRBV12-4; 12 bases match TRBD2. The length of the CDR3 is 16 residues. The ends lost 3 bases at V and 6 bases at J; junction bases unmatched: 5. CDR3 residues: CASSFRLAGASGELFF. The DNA for the CDR3 is TGTGCCAGCAGTTTCCGACTAGCGGGAGCATCCGGGGAGCTGTTTTTT.

The gene calls are TRBV5-1 and TRBJ2-3; tentatively, D is TRBD2 (6 bases). With 4 bases removed from V and 3 bases from J, the gap between germline ends came to 18 bases. The CDR3 totals 16 residues. Germline V gene sequence: CDR1 SGHRS, CDR2 YFSETQ. Here the CDR3 DNA reads TGCGCCAGCAGCCGTTCTCATCCCGGGGGAACAGATACGCAGTATTTT. As protein: CASSRSHPGGTDTQYF.

The chain is built from TRBV20-1 and TRBJ2-5; unclear D gene. Germline V lookup: CDR1 DFQATT, CDR2 SNEGSKA (reference sequence). Trimming removed 1 base at V and 2 bases at J, with 5 bases between. This CDR3 is 12 amino acids long. For the CDR3, the DNA is TGCAGTGCTAGAGTTGTACAAGAGACCCAGTACTTC. Its protein product is CSARVVQETQYF.

This chain links TRBV20-1 with TRBJ1-4, with 7 nucleotides matching TRBD1. The CDR3 has 15 amino acids. The germline V gene has CDR1 DFQATT and CDR2 SNEGSKA (reference sequence). After removal of 3 bases from V and 6 bases from J, the junction contained 10 bases not matched to a gene. CDR3 sequence (DNA): TGCAGTGCTAGCCGATCGACAGGGTCATATGAAAAACTGTTTTTT. This sequence encodes CSASRSTGSYEKLFF.